The T cell receptor (beta chain) under discussion was sequenced for a study of shared clonotypes between healthy human individuals. The CDR3 is 14 amino acids. Germline trimming cut 6 bases from V and 6 bases from J; bases unmatched to any gene: 6. The germline V gene has CDR1 SGHRS and CDR2 YFSETQ. The protocol was immunoSEQ multiplex PCR, while the TCRdb copy is restricted to in-frame clones and leaves out a portion. The sample has 2,500,000 or so clones, 80% to 95% seen once. This chain joins TRBV5-1 and TRBJ2-2; 9 bases map to TRBD2. This TCR was recovered from a young man in good health. Some clones in this sample may be carry-over from other donors' samples. Input material: naive CD4+ T cells from PBMCs. Noted subset: CD45RA+ positively selected. The CDR3 is CASIDLAGPGELFF. The CDR3 DNA is TGCGCCAGCATCGACCTAGCGGGACCCGGGGAGCTGTTTTTT. Based on the CDR3 plus reference TRBV5-1 and TRBJ2-2, the full variable domain is KAGVTQTPRYLIKTRGQQVTLSCSPISGHRSVSWYQQTPGQGLQFLFEYFSETQRNKGNFPGRFSGRQFSNSRSEMNVSTLELGDSALYLCASIDLAGPGELFFGEGSRLTVL.